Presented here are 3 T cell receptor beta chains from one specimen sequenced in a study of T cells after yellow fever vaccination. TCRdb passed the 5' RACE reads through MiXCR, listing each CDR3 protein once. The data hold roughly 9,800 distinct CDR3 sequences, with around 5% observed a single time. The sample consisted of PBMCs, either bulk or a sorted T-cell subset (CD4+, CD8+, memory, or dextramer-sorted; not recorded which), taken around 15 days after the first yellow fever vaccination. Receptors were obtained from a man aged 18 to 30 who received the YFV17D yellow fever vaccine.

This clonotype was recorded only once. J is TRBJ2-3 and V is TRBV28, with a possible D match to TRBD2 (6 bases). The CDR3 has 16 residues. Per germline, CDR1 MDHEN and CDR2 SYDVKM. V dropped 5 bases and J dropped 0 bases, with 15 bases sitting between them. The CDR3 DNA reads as TGTGCCAGCAGTGATTGGGACTCATCTAGCACAGATACGCAGTATTTT. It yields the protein CASSDWDSSSTDTQYF.

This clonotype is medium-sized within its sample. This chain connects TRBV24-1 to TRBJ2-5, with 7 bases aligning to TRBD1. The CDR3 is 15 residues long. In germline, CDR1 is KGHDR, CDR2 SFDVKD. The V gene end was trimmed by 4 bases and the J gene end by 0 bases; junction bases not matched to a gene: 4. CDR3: CATSETGQHQETQYF. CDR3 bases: TGTGCCACCAGTGAAACGGGACAGCACCAAGAGACCCAGTACTTC.

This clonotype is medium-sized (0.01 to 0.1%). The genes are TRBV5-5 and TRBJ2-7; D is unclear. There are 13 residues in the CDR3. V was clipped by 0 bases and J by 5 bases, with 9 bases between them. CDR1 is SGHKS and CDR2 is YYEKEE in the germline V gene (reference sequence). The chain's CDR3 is CASSLAEVHEQYF. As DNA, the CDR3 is TGTGCCAGCAGCTTGGCCGAGGTCCACGAGCAGTACTTC.